This T cell receptor (beta chain) was recorded in a study of identical twins. Regarding this clonotype: Its matching antigen is unknown.

A universal primer site was incorporated via template switching, and the cDNA contained unique molecular identifiers. In TCRdb, the 5' RACE reads were re-called with MiXCR into one record per CDR3 protein. The sample contains 1.5 million to 2 million distinct CDR3 sequences, around 33% of which appear only once. Study-wide results and caveats: Analyses based on zero insertions could be partly confounded by invariant MAIT and iNKT cells. Beta out-of-frame sequences displayed a weaker excess of sharing between twins.

The CDR3 totals 15 residues. From germline, CDR1 is LNHDA and CDR2 SQIVND (reference sequence). V was cut by 3 bases and J by 4 bases, with 15 bases left in between. The sample taken for sequencing was cord blood. This chain joins TRBV19 and TRBJ1-2, with D possibly TRBD1 on 5 matching bases. This clonotype was sampled from a newborn girl in good health. CDR3 bases: TGTGCCAGTAGTATCCCCGACAGACCTTTCTATGGCTACACCTTC. Its protein product is CASSIPDRPFYGYTF.